There are many counts of the clone carrying this T cell receptor (beta chain). Its antigen is not identified. The data derive from a study of beta chain features in type 1 diabetes. Study-level results: Moderate yet significant TCRB CDR3 shortening was seen in Type 1 diabetes patients in all four CD4+ subsets.

Donors underwent one heparinised blood draw, around 120 mL on average. Researchers reported sorting CD4+ naive, central memory, regulatory and stem cell-like memory cells via CD45RO/CCR7/CD25/CD127/CD95/CD27. The authors reverse transcribed all of the isolated RNA, so sequencing captured expressed TCRB transcripts. The protocol was immunoSEQ multiplex PCR, while the TCRdb copy is restricted to in-frame clones and leaves out a portion. This sample carries about 170,000 clones, approximately 8.1% of them seen once, and the ten largest clones take 0.5%. The V segment lost 1 base and the J segment 4 bases; nucleotides outside the gene matches: 7. CDR1 is SGHTA and CDR2 is FQGNSA in the germline V gene. This CDR3 region has 16 residues.

This receptor was obtained from a man between 18 and 35 years old with type 1 diabetes. Material for sequencing was central memory CD4+ T cells from blood. The rearrangement uses TRBV7-2 and TRBJ1-3, with TRBD1 matching 7 bases. DNA of the CDR3: TGTGCCAGCAGCTTAGATTCGACAGGGAGCGGAAACACCATATATTTT. This encodes CASSLDSTGSGNTIYF.